What follows are 4 T cell receptor beta chains derived from one specimen sequenced in a study of T cell responses to AZD1222 COVID-19 vaccine. Using immunoSEQ multiplex PCR, the repertoire was profiled, and TCRdb retains in-frame clones only, with some absent. The top ten hold about 18% of the sample, which has over 100,000 clones, about four fifths seen once. The source material was peripheral blood, sampled on day 0 of AZD1222 vaccination. These receptor sequences come from an adult in good health.

The rearrangement links TRBV7-2 to TRBJ1-2; 8 bases align to TRBD1. The CDR3 length is 14 residues. J was trimmed by 3 bases and V by 4 bases; bases with no gene match: 4. The germline gives CDR1 SGHTA, CDR2 FQGNSA. The CDR3 DNA reads TGTGCCAGCAGCTACCAGGGGGCGGACTATGGCTACACCTTC. Protein: CASSYQGADYGYTF.

This chain joins TRBV27 and TRBJ2-1, with TRBD1 as a possible D gene (6 bases). Per germline, CDR1 MNHEY and CDR2 SMNVEV (reference sequence). V was shortened by 0 bases and J by 16 bases, with 22 bases between the two germline ends. CDR3 size: 15 residues. The DNA of the CDR3 is TGTGCCAGCAGTTTATCCGCGTCAGGGGATAGATCGGGCTTCTTC. Protein: CASSLSASGDRSGFF.

The CDR3 nucleotides read TGTGCCAGCAGTGAAGGCGGGAAGGCTAACTATGGCTACACCTTC. It yields the protein CASSEGGKANYGYTF. The gene calls are TRBV6-1 and TRBJ1-2; no definite D call. Germline loops: CDR1 MNHNS, CDR2 SASEGT. V lost 1 base and J 0 bases, leaving 9 bases between the germline ends. The CDR3 sequence is 15 residues long.

V gene TRBV6-1 combines with J gene TRBJ1-6; D might be TRBD1 (6 bases). The V gene lost 4 bases and the J gene lost 8 bases, with 27 bases spanning the gap. Germline V CDR1 and CDR2: MNHNS, SASEGT. The CDR3 runs to 19 residues. CDR3 protein: CASSVSFWTARRVDSPLHF. CDR3 nucleotides: TGTGCCAGCAGTGTTTCCTTTTGGACAGCGCGGCGTGTAGATTCACCCCTCCACTTT.